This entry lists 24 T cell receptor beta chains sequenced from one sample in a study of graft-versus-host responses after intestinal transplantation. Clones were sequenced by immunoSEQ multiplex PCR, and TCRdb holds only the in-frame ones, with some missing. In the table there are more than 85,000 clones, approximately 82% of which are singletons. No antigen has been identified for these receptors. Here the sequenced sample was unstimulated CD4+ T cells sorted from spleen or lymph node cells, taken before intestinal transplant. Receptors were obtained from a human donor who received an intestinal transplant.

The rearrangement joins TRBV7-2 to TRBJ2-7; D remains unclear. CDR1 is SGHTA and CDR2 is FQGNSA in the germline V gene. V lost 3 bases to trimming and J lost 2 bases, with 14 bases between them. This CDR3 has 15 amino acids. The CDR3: CASSFRLVSAYEQYF. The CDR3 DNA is TGTGCCAGCAGCTTTAGGCTAGTCTCGGCCTACGAGCAGTACTTC. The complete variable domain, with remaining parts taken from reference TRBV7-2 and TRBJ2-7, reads GAGVSQSPSNKVTEKGKDVELRCDPISGHTALYWYRQSLGQGLEFLIYFQGNSAPDKSGLPSDRFSAERTGGSVSTLTIQRTQQEDSAVYLCASSFRLVSAYEQYFGPGTRLTVT.

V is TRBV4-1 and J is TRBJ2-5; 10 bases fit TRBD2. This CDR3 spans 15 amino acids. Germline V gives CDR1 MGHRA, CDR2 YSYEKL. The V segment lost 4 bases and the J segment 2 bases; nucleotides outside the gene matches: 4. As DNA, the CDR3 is TGCGCCAGCAGCCCGAGGACTAGCGGACAAGAGACCCAGTACTTC. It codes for CASSPRTSGQETQYF.

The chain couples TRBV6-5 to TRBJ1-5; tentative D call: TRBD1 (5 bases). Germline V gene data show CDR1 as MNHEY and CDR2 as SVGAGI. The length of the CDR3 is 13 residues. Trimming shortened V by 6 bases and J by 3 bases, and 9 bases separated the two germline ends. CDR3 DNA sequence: TGTGCCAGCAGCGACAGCTACAATCAGCCCCAGCATTTT. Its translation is CASSDSYNQPQHF.

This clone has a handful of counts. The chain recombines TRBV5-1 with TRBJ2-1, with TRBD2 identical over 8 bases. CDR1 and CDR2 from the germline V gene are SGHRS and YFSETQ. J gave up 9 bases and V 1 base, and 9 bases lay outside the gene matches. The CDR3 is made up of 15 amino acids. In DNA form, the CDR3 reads TGCGCCAGCAGCTTGACGGGAGGGCCTCTCGGTGAGCAGTTCTTC. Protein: CASSLTGGPLGEQFF.

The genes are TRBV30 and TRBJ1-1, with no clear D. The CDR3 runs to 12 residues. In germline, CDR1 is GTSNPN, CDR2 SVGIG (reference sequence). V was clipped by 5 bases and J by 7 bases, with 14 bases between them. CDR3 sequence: CAWGVVEGEAFF. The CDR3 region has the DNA TGTGCCTGGGGGGTAGTGGAGGGTGAAGCTTTCTTT.

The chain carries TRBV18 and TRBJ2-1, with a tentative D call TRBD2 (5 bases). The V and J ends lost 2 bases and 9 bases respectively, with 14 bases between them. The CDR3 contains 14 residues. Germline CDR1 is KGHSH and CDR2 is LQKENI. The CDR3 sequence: CASSPNTGNPEQFF. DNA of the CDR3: TGTGCCAGCTCACCAAATACGGGAAATCCTGAGCAGTTCTTC.

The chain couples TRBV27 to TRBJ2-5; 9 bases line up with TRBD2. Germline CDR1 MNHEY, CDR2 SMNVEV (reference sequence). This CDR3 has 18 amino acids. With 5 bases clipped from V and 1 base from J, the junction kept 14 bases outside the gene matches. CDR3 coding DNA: TGTGCCAGCAGTCCCCATGGGGGACTAGCCACGTTCCAAGAGACCCAGTACTTC. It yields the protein CASSPHGGLATFQETQYF.

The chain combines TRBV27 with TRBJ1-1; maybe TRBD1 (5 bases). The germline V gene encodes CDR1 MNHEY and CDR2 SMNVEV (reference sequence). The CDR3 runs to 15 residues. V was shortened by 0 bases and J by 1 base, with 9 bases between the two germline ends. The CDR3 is CASSLSRGRNTEAFF. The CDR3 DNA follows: TGTGCCAGCAGTTTATCAAGGGGCAGGAACACTGAAGCTTTCTTT.

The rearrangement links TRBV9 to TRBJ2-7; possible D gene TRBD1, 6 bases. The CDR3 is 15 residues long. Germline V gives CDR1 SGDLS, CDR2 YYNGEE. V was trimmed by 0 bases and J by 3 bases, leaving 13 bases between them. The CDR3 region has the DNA TGTGCCAGCAGCGTAGGAGGGGGAAGGGGCTACGAGCAGTACTTC. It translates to CASSVGGGRGYEQYF.

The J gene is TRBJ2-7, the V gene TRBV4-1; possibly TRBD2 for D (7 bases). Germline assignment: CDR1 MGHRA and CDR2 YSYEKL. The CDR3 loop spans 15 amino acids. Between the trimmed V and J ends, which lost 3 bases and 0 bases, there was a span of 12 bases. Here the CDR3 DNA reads TGCGCCAGCAGCCACTGGGGAGGGGGCTCCTACGAGCAGTACTTC. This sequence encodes CASSHWGGGSYEQYF.

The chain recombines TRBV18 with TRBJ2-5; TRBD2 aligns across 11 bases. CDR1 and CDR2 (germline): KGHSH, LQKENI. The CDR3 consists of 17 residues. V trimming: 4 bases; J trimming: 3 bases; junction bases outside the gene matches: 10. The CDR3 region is CASSLFPELAGEETQYF. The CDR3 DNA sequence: TGTGCCAGCTCACTTTTTCCGGAACTAGCGGGAGAAGAGACCCAGTACTTC.

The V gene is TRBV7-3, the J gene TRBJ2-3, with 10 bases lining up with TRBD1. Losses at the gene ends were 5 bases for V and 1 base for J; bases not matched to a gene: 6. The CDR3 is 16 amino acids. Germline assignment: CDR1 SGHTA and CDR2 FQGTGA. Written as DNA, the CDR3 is TGTGCCAGCAGCCAGACAGGGGGCGCTGGCACAGATACGCAGTATTTT. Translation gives CASSQTGGAGTDTQYF. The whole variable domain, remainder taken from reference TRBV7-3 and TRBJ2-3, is GAGVSQTPSNKVTEKGKYVELRCDPISGHTALYWYRQSLGQGPEFLIYFQGTGAADDSGLPNDRFFAVRPEGSVSTLKIQRTERGDSAVYLCASSQTGGAGTDTQYFGPGTRLTVL.

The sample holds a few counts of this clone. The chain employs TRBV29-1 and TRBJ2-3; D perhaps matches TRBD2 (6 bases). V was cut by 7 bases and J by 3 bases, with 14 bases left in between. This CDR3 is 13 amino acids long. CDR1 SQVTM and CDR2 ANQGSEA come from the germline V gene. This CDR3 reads CSASEGGTDTQYF. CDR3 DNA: TGCAGCGCTTCCGAAGGAGGGACAGATACGCAGTATTTT.

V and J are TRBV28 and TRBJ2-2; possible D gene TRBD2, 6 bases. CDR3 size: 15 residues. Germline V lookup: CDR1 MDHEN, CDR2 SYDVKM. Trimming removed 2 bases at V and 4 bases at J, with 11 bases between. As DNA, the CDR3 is TGTGCCAGCAGTTTAGCGGGGTCATCCACCGGGGAGCTGTTTTTT. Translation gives CASSLAGSSTGELFF.

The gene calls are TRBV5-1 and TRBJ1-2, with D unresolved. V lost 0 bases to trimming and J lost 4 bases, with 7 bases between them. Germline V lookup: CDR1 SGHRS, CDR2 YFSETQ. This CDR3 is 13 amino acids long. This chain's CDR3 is CASSLAGLYGYTF. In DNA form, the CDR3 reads TGCGCCAGCAGCTTGGCAGGTCTCTATGGCTACACCTTC. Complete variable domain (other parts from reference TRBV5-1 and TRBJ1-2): KAGVTQTPRYLIKTRGQQVTLSCSPISGHRSVSWYQQTPGQGLQFLFEYFSETQRNKGNFPGRFSGRQFSNSRSEMNVSTLELGDSALYLCASSLAGLYGYTFGSGTRLTVV.

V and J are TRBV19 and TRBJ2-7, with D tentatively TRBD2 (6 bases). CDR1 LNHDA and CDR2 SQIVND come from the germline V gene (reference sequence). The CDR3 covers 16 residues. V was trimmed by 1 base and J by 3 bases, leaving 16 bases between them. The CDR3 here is CASSIAPASANYEQYF. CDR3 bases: TGTGCCAGTAGTATAGCCCCGGCTAGCGCTAACTACGAGCAGTACTTC.

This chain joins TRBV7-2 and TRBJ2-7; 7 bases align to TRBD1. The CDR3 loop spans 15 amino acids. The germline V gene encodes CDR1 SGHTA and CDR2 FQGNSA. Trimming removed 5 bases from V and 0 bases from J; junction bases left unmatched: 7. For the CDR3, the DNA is TGTGCCAGCAGCCCGGACAGGCTCAGCTCCTACGAGCAGTACTTC. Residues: CASSPDRLSSYEQYF.

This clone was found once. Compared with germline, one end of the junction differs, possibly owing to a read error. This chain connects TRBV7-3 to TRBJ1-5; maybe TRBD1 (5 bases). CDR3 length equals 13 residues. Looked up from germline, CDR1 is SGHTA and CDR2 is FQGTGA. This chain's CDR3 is CASSPDSHQPRHF. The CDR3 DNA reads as TGTGCCAGCAGCCCAGACAGTCATCAGCCCCGGCATTTT.

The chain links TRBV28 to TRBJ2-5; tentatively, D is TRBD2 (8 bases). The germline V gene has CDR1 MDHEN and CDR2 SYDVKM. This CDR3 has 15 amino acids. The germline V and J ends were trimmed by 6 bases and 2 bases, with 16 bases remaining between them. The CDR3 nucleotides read TGTGCCAGCAGCCCCGGGAGGGGGCATCAAGAGACCCAGTACTTC. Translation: CASSPGRGHQETQYF.

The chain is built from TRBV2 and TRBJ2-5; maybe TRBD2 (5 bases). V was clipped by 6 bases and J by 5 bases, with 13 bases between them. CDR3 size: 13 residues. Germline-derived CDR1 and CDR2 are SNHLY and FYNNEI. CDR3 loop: CASRIRDWETQYF. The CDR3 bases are TGTGCCAGCAGAATTCGGGATTGGGAGACCCAGTACTTC.

This chain's CDR3 is CASSLAGGSGDTQYF. CDR3 nucleotide sequence: TGTGCCAGCAGCTTGGCGGGCGGGAGTGGTGATACGCAGTATTTT. The J gene is TRBJ2-3, the V gene TRBV5-6; 7 positions match TRBD2. The CDR3 has 15 amino acids. Germline values: CDR1 SGHDT, CDR2 YYEEEE. Losses at the gene ends were 0 bases for V and 6 bases for J; bases not matched to a gene: 7. The variable domain in full, with the rest retrieved from reference TRBV5-6 and TRBJ2-3, is DAGVTQSPTHLIKTRGQQVTLRCSPKSGHDTVSWYQQALGQGPQFIFQYYEEEERQRGNFPDRFSGHQFPNYSSELNVNALLLGDSALYLCASSLAGGSGDTQYFGPGTRLTVL.

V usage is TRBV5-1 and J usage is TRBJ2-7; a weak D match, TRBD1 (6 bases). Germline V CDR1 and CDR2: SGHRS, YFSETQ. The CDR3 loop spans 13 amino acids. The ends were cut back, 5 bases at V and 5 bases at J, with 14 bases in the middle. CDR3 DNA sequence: TGCGCCAGCAGGGAAAACAGGGCAAACGAGCAGTACTTC. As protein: CASRENRANEQYF.

In DNA form, the CDR3 reads TGTGCCAGCAGTTTATGGGGGGGCTATGGCTACACCTTC. It is translated as CASSLWGGYGYTF. The genes are TRBV27 and TRBJ1-2, with D possibly TRBD1 on 5 matching bases. The germline gives CDR1 MNHEY, CDR2 SMNVEV (reference sequence). V was trimmed by 1 base and J by 4 bases, leaving 7 bases between them. This CDR3 spans 13 amino acids.

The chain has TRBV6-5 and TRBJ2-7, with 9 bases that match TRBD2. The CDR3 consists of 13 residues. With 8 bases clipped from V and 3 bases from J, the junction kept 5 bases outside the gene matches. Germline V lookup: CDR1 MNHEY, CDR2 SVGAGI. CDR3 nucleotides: TGTGCCAGCCGTAGACTAGCGGACTACGAGCAGTACTTC. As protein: CASRRLADYEQYF.